Listed below are T cell receptor beta chains from one sample, sequenced in a study of blood T cell repertoires in COVID-19. TCRdb keeps only in-frame clones here, not all; method: immunoSEQ multiplex PCR. The sample includes approximately 230,000 clones, around nine tenths of them seen just once. What was sequenced was peripheral blood. The source is a woman in her thirties or forties who had recovered from COVID-19. Each CDR3 is given with its conserved first and last residue. D genes are given only for firm matches. Clone sizes are given selectively: once, few, many, or a class where the clone is expanded.

d_call j_call v_call clone_size cdr3_aa cdr3_nt
- TRBJ2-1 TRBV19 - CASSIERAISPAEQFF TGTGCCAGTAGTATAGAGAGGGCAATCTCCCCGGCCGAGCAGTTCTTC
TRBD2 TRBJ2-3 TRBV5-1 - CASSLGLAGGTDTQYF TGCGCCAGCAGCTTGGGGCTAGCGGGAGGAACAGATACGCAGTATTTT
TRBD1 TRBJ2-2 TRBV13 - CASSWGQGTLKAGELFF TGTGCCAGCAGCTGGGGACAGGGGACCTTGAAGGCCGGGGAGCTGTTTTTT
- TRBJ1-6 TRBV12-5 - CASGLRTAENSPLHF TGTGCTAGTGGTTTGAGGACAGCGGAGAATTCACCCCTCCACTTT
TRBD1 TRBJ1-4 TRBV5-1 - CASSQLPGQGVEKLFF TGCGCCAGCAGCCAATTACCGGGACAGGGGGTTGAAAAACTGTTTTTT
- TRBJ1-4 TRBV28 - CASSGGQGGEKLFF TGTGCCAGCAGTGGGGGGCAGGGAGGGGAAAAACTGTTTTTT
- TRBJ1-4 TRBV28 - CASRVYGATNEKLFF TGTGCCAGCAGGGTATATGGGGCGACTAATGAAAAACTGTTTTTT
- TRBJ1-1 TRBV29-1 - CSVEPLLNTEAFF TGCAGCGTTGAACCCCTACTGAACACTGAAGCTTTCTTT
TRBD2 TRBJ2-1 TRBV19 - CASSVLAGDEQFF TGTGCCAGTAGTGTCCTAGCGGGAGACGAGCAGTTCTTC
- TRBJ2-7 TRBV19 few CASSIGGTSSYEQYF TGTGCCAGTAGTATCGGCGGGACGAGCTCCTACGAGCAGTACTTC
TRBD1 TRBJ1-5 TRBV5-1 - CASSQGQGDQPQHF TGCGCCAGCAGCCAAGGACAGGGGGATCAGCCCCAGCATTTT
- TRBJ1-1 TRBV18 - CASSPMDSVNTEAFF TGTGCCAGCTCACCTATGGACAGTGTGAACACTGAAGCTTTCTTT
- TRBJ1-4 TRBV7-9 - CASSLRLGQVEKLFF TGTGCCAGCAGCCTGCGATTGGGGCAGGTGGAAAAACTGTTTTTT
- TRBJ2-3 TRBV7-2 - CASTERVSDTQYF TGTGCCAGCACCGAGCGTGTTTCAGATACGCAGTATTTT
TRBD2 TRBJ2-1 TRBV7-6 - CASSLSPGGGGNEQFF TGTGCCAGCAGCTTATCCCCCGGCGGGGGGGGCAATGAGCAGTTCTTC
- TRBJ2-3 TRBV25-1 - CASSEFSGETDTQYF TGTGCCAGCAGTGAATTCTCGGGAGAGACAGATACGCAGTATTTT
TRBD2 TRBJ2-7 TRBV9 - CASSGSSGRVDEQYF TGTGCCAGCAGCGGTTCTAGCGGGAGGGTAGACGAGCAGTACTTC
TRBD1 TRBJ2-7 TRBV6-5 - CASSRQGGTYEQYF TGTGCCAGCAGTCGACAGGGGGGAACCTACGAGCAGTACTTC
- TRBJ1-5 TRBV27 - CASSPPGQPQHF TGTGCCAGCAGTCCCCCGGGGCAGCCCCAGCATTTT
- TRBJ1-3 TRBV5-1 - CASSLEGGSGNTIYF TGCGCCAGCAGCTTGGAAGGGGGCTCTGGAAACACCATATATTTT
- TRBJ1-6 TRBV6-1 - CASSVLTARGRTGSPLHF TGTGCCAGCAGTGTCCTTACCGCACGAGGGAGGACGGGTTCACCCCTCCACTTT
TRBD2 TRBJ2-3 TRBV6-2/TRBV6-3 - CASSPGTSGADTQYF TGTGCCAGCAGTCCCGGGACTAGCGGGGCAGATACGCAGTATTTT
- TRBJ1-4 TRBV30 - CAWSVGGEGEKLFF TGTGCCTGGAGTGTAGGGGGTGAGGGGGAAAAACTGTTTTTT
- TRBJ1-1 TRBV7-2 - CASSSQGFTEAFF TGTGCCAGCAGCTCGCAGGGTTTCACTGAAGCTTTCTTT
- TRBJ2-1 TRBV5-1 - CASSLDRQNEQFF TGCGCCAGCAGCTTGGACAGGCAAAATGAGCAGTTCTTC
TRBD1 TRBJ1-1 TRBV7-2 - CASSGQGGGSTEAFF TGTGCCAGCAGCGGACAGGGAGGGGGTAGCACTGAAGCTTTCTTT
TRBD2 TRBJ2-5 TRBV6-2/TRBV6-3 once CASSPGTRALGTETQYF TGTGCCAGCAGCCCCGGGACTAGGGCCCTGGGGACAGAGACCCAGTACTTC
- TRBJ1-3 TRBV5-1 - CASSLEGWTDSGNTIYF TGCGCCAGCAGCTTGGAAGGCTGGACAGACTCTGGAAACACCATATATTTT
- TRBJ1-6 TRBV7-6 - CASSLSVGLNSPLHF TGTGCCAGCAGCTTATCTGTCGGGTTAAATTCACCCCTCCACTTT